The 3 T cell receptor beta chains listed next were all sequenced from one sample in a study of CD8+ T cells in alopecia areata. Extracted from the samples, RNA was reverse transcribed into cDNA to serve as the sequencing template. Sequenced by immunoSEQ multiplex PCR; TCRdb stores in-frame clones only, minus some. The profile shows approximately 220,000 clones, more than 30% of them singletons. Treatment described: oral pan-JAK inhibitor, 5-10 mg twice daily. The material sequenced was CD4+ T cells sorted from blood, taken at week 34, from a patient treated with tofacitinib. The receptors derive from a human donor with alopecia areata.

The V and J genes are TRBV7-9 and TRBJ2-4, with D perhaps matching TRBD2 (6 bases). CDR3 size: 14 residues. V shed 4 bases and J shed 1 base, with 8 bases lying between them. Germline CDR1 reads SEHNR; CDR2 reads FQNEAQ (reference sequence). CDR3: CASSSEGAKNIQYF. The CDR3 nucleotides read TGTGCCAGCAGCTCGGAGGGGGCCAAAAACATTCAGTACTTC.

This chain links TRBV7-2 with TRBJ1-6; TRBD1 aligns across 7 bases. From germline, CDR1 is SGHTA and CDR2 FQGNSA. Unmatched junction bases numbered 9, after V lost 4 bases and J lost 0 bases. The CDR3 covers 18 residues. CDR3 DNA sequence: TGTGCCAGCAGCTCCCATACGACAGGGAGCTCCTATAATTCACCCCTCCACTTT. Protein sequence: CASSSHTTGSSYNSPLHF.

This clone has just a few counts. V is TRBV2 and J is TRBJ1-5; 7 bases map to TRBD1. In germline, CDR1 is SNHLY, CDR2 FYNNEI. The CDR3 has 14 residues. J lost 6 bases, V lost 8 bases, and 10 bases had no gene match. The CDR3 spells CASHETGKPQPQHF. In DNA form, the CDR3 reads TGTGCCAGCCACGAGACAGGGAAGCCTCAGCCCCAGCATTTT.